This TCR beta chain came from a study of post-analysis software for immune sequencing data. Study outcomes and limitations: In patients, TRBV5-6, TRBV5-1 and TRBV20-1 belonged to 4 or 5 TRBV segments found more frequently than in controls.

CDR1 is SEHNR, CDR2 FQNEAQ, per germline (reference sequence). Trimming took 5 bases from V and 0 from J; bases not matched to a gene: 11. This CDR3 is 17 amino acids long. The TCR beta cDNA libraries contained unique molecular identifiers. Each CDR3 protein gets one entry after TCRdb re-called the PCR reads with MiXCR. The sample lists 600,000 to 700,000 distinct CDR3 sequences; more than 50% were seen once. About this clonotype itself: What it binds is unknown.

The chain couples TRBV7-9 to TRBJ2-3, with 7 bases lining up with TRBD2. The sample was blood. The clonotype comes from a girl aged 2-10 years with multiple sclerosis. CDR3 sequence reads: CASSDGGGTPSTDTQYF. The CDR3 nucleotides are TGTGCCAGCAGCGATGGGGGGGGGACTCCTAGCACAGATACGCAGTATTTT. The full variable domain, with the rest looked up from reference TRBV7-9 and TRBJ2-3, is DTGVSQNPRHKITKRGQNVTFRCDPISEHNRLYWYRQTLGQGPEFLTYFQNEAQLEKSRLLSDRFSAERPKGSFSTLEIQRTEQGDSAMYLCASSDGGGTPSTDTQYFGPGTRLTVL.